This TCR beta chain is drawn from a study of T cell responses to AZD1222 COVID-19 vaccine. Produced via immunoSEQ multiplex PCR; TCRdb's table is partial and in-frame only. This table has roughly 150,000 clones, around 91% appearing once. Overall study findings and caveats: Mapped onto spike, vaccine-associated CD4 TCRs spanned it and were dominant at 160-218 and 743-854. Spike-specific TCR breadth and depth were elevated following two AZD1222 doses. Epitopes outside B.1.351 and B.1.1.7 mutated regions reportedly drew nearly half of spike TCRs. Among the donors, most were white British and more were female, and clonal diversity was possibly underestimated.

Concerning this clone itself: Antigen: not known.

This CDR3 has 13 amino acids. The J segment lost 11 bases and the V segment lost 6 bases, leaving 9 bases of the junction unmatched. CDR1 and CDR2 from the germline V gene are MNHEY and SVGAGI. The TCR sequence derives from an adult in good health. The sample consisted of peripheral blood, taken on day 0 of AZD1222 vaccination. V is TRBV6-5 and J is TRBJ1-1, with 10 bases fitting TRBD1. This CDR3 is CASRSDRGIEAFF. The CDR3 DNA sequence: TGTGCCAGCAGGTCGGACAGGGGGATTGAGGCTTTCTTT.